This TCR beta chain appears in the sequencing data of a study of CD8 T cells in Susac syndrome. The CDR3 extends over 14 amino acids. Germline values: CDR1 SGHAT, CDR2 FQNNGV. V gave up 3 bases and J gave up 8 bases; unmatched junction bases: 1. Random hexamers primed reverse transcription of roughly 0.5 to 1 ug RNA. MiXCR was run by TCRdb on the immunoSEQ multiplex PCR reads, yielding one entry per CDR3 protein. The sample lists approximately 150,000 distinct CDR3 sequences, roughly 95% occurring once. J is TRBJ1-4 and V is TRBV11-2, with 12 bases matching TRBD1. Sequenced input: CD4+ T cells from PBMCs. The sequence derives from a human donor in good health. DNA of the CDR3: TGTGCCAGCAGCTTGGGGACAGGGGGCGAAAAACTGTTTTTT. This sequence encodes CASSLGTGGEKLFF.